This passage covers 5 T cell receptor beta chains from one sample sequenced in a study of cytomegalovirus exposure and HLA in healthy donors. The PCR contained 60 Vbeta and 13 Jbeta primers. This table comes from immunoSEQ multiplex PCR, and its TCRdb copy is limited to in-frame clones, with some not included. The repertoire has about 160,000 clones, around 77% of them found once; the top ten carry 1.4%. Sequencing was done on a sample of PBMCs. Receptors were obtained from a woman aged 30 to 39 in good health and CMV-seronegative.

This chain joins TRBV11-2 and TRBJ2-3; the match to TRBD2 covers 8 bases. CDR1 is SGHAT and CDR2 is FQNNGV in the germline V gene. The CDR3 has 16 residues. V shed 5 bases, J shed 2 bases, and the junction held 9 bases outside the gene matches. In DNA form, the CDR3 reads TGTGCCAGCAGCCCCCTCCCGGGGGGGGTCACAGATACGCAGTATTTT. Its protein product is CASSPLPGGVTDTQYF.

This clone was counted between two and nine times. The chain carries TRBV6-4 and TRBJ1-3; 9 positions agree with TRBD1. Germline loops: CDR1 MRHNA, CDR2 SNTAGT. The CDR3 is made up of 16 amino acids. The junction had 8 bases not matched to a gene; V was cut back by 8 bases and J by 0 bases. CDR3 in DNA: TGTGCCAGCGCCCGAGGACAGGGGAGCTCTGGAAACACCATATATTTT. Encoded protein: CASARGQGSSGNTIYF.

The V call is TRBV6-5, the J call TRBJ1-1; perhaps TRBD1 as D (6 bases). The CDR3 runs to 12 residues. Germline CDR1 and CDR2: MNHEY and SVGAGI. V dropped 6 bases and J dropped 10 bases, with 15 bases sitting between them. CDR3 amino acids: CASRKQGGGAFF. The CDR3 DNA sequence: TGTGCCAGCAGGAAACAGGGTGGAGGAGCTTTCTTT.

In DNA form, the CDR3 reads TGTGCCATCAGCGGGGGACTAGCGGGAGGCCAAGAGACCCAGTACTTC. Translated: CAISGGLAGGQETQYF. The chain employs TRBV10-3 and TRBJ2-5; 15 nucleotides agree with TRBD2. Germline lookup yields CDR1 ENHRY and CDR2 SYGVKD. CDR3 length equals 16 residues. Trimming at V came to 6 bases and at J to 1 base, leaving 3 bases not matched to a gene.

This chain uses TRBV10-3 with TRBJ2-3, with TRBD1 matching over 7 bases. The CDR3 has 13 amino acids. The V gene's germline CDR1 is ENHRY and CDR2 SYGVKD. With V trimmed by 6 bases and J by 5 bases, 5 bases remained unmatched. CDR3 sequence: CAISRDSLDTQYF. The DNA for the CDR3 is TGTGCCATCAGCCGGGACAGCCTAGATACGCAGTATTTT.